This TCR beta chain comes out of a study of blood T cell repertoires in COVID-19. Turning to the study itself: Both acute and convalescent COVID-19 samples were obtained from the United States, Italy and Spain.

The CDR3 sequence is 13 residues long. Germline CDR1 GTSNPN, CDR2 SVGIG (reference sequence). Trimming took 0 bases from V and 6 from J, leaving 12 bases between them. This clone showed up just once. TCRdb's copy holds only in-frame clones and misses some; the assay was immunoSEQ multiplex PCR. The table records 150,000 to 160,000 clones, 70% to 85% of them present only once. The sample taken for sequencing was peripheral blood. This chain joins TRBV30 and TRBJ2-7; D perhaps matches TRBD2 (7 bases). This TCR was recovered from a woman between 55 and 75 years old with acute or convalescent COVID-19. The CDR3 DNA follows: TGTGCCTGGAGTGTAGCGGGACATTCCGAGCAGTACGTC. It is translated as CAWSVAGHSEQYV.